This entry lists 13 T cell receptor beta chains sequenced from one sample in a study of T cell responses to AZD1222 COVID-19 vaccine. Sequencing was performed with immunoSEQ multiplex PCR; in TCRdb, only in-frame clones are kept and a portion is missing. This table holds about 150,000 clones, roughly nine tenths found once. The specimen comprised peripheral blood, sampled on day 0 of AZD1222 vaccination. These TCRs come from an adult in good health.

The genes are TRBV7-2 and TRBJ1-5, with unresolved D. Germline CDR1 SGHTA, CDR2 FQGNSA. Trimming removed 5 bases at V and 1 base at J, with 9 bases between. This CDR3 spans 14 amino acids. CDR3 bases: TGTGCCAGCAGCCGTGGACGGAGCAATCAGCCCCAGCATTTT. Translation: CASSRGRSNQPQHF.

This clone was seen a single time. The chain has TRBV6-2 or TRBV6-3 and TRBJ1-1; weak D call: TRBD1 (5 bases). Trimming pared 4 bases from V and 0 bases from J, leaving 9 bases between. The CDR3 is 14 residues long. Germline V gene data show CDR1 as MNHEY and CDR2 as SVGEGT. CDR3 in amino acids: CASSFSRVNTEAFF. In DNA, the CDR3 is TGTGCCAGCAGTTTCTCCAGGGTGAACACTGAAGCTTTCTTT.

The CDR3 bases are TGCGCCAGCAGCCATGGGGACAGCTATAGCAATCAGCCCCAGCATTTT. It specifies CASSHGDSYSNQPQHF. The chain is built from TRBV4-1 and TRBJ1-5; TRBD1 matches 7 bases. The CDR3 is 16 residues long. Germline assignment: CDR1 MGHRA and CDR2 YSYEKL. J was trimmed by 0 bases and V by 3 bases; bases with no gene match: 5.

The chain uses TRBV19 and TRBJ1-1, with D hard to call. V lost 2 bases and J lost 0, with 7 bases in between. Per germline, CDR1 LNHDA and CDR2 SQIVND (reference sequence). This CDR3 region has 14 residues. Here the CDR3 reads CASSIQEMNTEAFF. The DNA of the CDR3 is TGTGCCAGTAGTATACAGGAGATGAACACTGAAGCTTTCTTT.

This chain uses TRBV24-1 with TRBJ2-5; 7 bases map to TRBD1. Germline lookup yields CDR1 KGHDR and CDR2 SFDVKD. The CDR3 has 14 amino acids. V gave up 7 bases and J gave up 2 bases; unmatched junction bases: 6. The CDR3 protein is CATSQGDVQETQYF. CDR3 nucleotide sequence: TGTGCCACCAGCCAGGGGGACGTTCAAGAGACCCAGTACTTC.

The chain employs TRBV7-3 and TRBJ1-6; a possible D gene is TRBD1 (6 bases). Trimming cost V 2 bases and J 10 bases, with 12 bases left between them. Looked up from germline, CDR1 is SGHTA and CDR2 is FQGTGA. This CDR3 has 14 residues. Written as DNA, the CDR3 is TGTGCCAGCAGCTTAGAACAGGGTCTCTCACCCCTCCACTTT. Protein product: CASSLEQGLSPLHF.

The genes are TRBV4-3 and TRBJ2-1; TRBD2 is a possible D gene (6 bases). Germline CDR1 reads LGHNA; CDR2 reads YSLEER. This CDR3 is 16 amino acids long. V gave up 0 bases and J gave up 0 bases, with 9 bases separating them. The CDR3 nucleotides are TGCGCCAGCAGCCAAGATACCGGGGGCTCCTACAATGAGCAGTTCTTC. This codes for CASSQDTGGSYNEQFF.

On this clone itself: Other DNA sequences of this sample code for an identical CDR3. The chain carries TRBV19 and TRBJ1-5; D may be TRBD1 (5 bases). Germline V CDR1 and CDR2: LNHDA, SQIVND (reference sequence). The CDR3 runs to 14 residues. Deletions cut 1 base from V and 4 bases from J, with 8 bases between. The chain's CDR3 is CASSIGGDNQPQHF. In nucleotides, the CDR3 is TGTGCCAGTAGTATAGGAGGGGATAATCAGCCCCAGCATTTT.

As concerns this clone: Additional DNA sequences in this sample encode the identical CDR3. The rearrangement links TRBV10-3 to TRBJ2-7, with D unclear. CDR3 length: 12 amino acids. The ends were cut back, 0 bases at V and 4 bases at J, with 4 bases in the middle. Germline V gene data show CDR1 as ENHRY and CDR2 as SYGVKD. For the CDR3, the DNA is TGTGCCATCAGTGAGTCCCCATACGAGCAGTACTTC. This codes for CAISESPYEQYF.

The rearrangement links TRBV19 to TRBJ2-2; D call uncertain. Per germline, CDR1 LNHDA and CDR2 SQIVND (reference sequence). Deletions cut 4 bases from V and 6 bases from J, with 15 bases between. The CDR3 totals 15 residues. This CDR3 reads CASSRLGFDAGELFF. For the CDR3, the DNA is TGTGCCAGTAGTAGACTGGGCTTTGACGCCGGGGAGCTGTTTTTT.

This sequence joins TRBV6-5 and TRBJ1-5; D perhaps matches TRBD1 (6 bases). Germline CDR1 is MNHEY and CDR2 is SVGAGI. CDR3 length: 14 amino acids. V was clipped by 7 bases and J by 3 bases, with 13 bases between them. CDR3 sequence: CASIPDRNNQPQHF. Here the CDR3 DNA reads TGTGCCAGCATCCCGGACAGAAACAATCAGCCCCAGCATTTT.

The chain joins TRBV27 to TRBJ2-3; D is perhaps TRBD1 or TRBD2 (5 bases each). The germline CDR1 and CDR2 sequences are MNHEY and SMNVEV (reference sequence). V dropped 11 bases and J dropped 5 bases, with 11 bases sitting between them. CDR3 size: 11 residues. The CDR3 loop is CAAQGRDTQYF. For the CDR3, the DNA is TGTGCCGCCCAGGGACGAGATACGCAGTATTTT.

This clone was detected only once. The chain recombines TRBV19 with TRBJ1-5; 8 nucleotides match TRBD1. V was clipped by 3 bases and J by 7 bases; unmatched bases: 5. Germline lookup yields CDR1 LNHDA and CDR2 SQIVND (reference sequence). The CDR3 length is 14 residues. The chain's CDR3 is CASSMQGARQPQHF. The CDR3 DNA sequence: TGTGCCAGTAGTATGCAGGGGGCTCGGCAGCCCCAGCATTTT.